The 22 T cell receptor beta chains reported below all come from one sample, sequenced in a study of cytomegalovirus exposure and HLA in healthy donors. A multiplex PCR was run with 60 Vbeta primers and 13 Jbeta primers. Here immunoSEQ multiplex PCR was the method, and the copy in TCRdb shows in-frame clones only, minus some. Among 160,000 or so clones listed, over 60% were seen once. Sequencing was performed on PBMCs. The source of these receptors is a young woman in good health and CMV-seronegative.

CDR3 sequence reads: CASSRTFNTGELFF. CDR3 sequence (DNA): TGTGCCAGTAGTAGGACTTTCAACACCGGGGAGCTGTTTTTT. The chain employs TRBV19 and TRBJ2-2; TRBD2 is a possible D gene (5 bases). V lost 4 bases to trimming and J lost 2 bases, with 8 bases between them. This CDR3 spans 14 amino acids. Germline CDR1 reads LNHDA; CDR2 reads SQIVND (reference sequence).

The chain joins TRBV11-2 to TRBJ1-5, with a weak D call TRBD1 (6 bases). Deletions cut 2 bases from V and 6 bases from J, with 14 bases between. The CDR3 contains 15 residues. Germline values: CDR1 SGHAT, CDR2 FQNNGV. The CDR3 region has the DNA TGTGCCAGCAGCTTAACAGGGAGCCCGGTTCAGCCCCAGCATTTT. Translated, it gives CASSLTGSPVQPQHF.

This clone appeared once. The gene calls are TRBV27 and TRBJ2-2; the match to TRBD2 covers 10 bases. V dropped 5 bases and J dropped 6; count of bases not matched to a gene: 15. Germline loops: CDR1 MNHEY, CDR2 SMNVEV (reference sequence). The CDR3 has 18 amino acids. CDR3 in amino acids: CASSKLAGVGLGSGELFF. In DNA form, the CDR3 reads TGTGCCAGCAGTAAGCTAGCGGGAGTGGGATTGGGTTCCGGGGAGCTGTTTTTT.

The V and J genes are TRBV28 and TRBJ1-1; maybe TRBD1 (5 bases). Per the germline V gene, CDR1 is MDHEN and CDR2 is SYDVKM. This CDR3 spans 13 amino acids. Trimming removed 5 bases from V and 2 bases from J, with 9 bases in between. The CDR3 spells CASSTGQNTEAFF. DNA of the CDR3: TGTGCCAGCAGTACCGGACAAAACACTGAAGCTTTCTTT.

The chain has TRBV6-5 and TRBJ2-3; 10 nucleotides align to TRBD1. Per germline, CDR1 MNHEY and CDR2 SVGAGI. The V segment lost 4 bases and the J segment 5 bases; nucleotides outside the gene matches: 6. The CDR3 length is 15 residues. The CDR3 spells CASSWTGGGLDTQYF. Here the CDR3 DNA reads TGTGCCAGCAGTTGGACAGGGGGTGGGTTAGATACGCAGTATTTT.

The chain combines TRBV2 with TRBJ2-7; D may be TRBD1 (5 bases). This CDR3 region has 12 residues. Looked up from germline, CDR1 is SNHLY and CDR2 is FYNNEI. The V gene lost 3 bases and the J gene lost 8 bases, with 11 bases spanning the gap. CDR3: CASSEQQAKQYF. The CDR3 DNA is TGTGCCAGCAGTGAGCAACAGGCCAAGCAGTACTTC.

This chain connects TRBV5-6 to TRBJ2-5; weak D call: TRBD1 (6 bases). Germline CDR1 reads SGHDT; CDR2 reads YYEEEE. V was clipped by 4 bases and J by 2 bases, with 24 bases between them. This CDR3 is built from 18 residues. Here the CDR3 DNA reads TGTGCCAGCAGCCCGAGCCTTTTAACAGGGAGAATTCAAGAGACCCAGTACTTC. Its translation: CASSPSLLTGRIQETQYF.

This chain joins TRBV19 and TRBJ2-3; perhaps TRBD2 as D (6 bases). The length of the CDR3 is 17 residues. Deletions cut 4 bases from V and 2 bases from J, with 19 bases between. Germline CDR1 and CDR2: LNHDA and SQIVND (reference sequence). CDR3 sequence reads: CASSKGTSGSITDTQYF. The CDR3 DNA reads TGTGCCAGTAGTAAGGGGACTTCTGGGTCTATCACAGATACGCAGTATTTT.

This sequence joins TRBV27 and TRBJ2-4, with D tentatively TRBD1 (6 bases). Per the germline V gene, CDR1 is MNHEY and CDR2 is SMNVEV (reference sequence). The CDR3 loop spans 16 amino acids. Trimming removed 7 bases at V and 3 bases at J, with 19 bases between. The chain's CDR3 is CASNPRGRALKNIQYF. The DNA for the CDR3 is TGTGCCAGCAACCCCAGGGGAAGGGCTCTCAAAAACATTCAGTACTTC.

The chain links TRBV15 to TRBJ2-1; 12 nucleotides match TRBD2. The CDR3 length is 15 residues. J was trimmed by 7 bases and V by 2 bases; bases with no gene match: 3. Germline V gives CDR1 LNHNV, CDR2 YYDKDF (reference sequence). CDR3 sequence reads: CATSRLAGGPNEQFF. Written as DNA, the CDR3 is TGTGCCACCAGCAGACTAGCGGGAGGGCCGAATGAGCAGTTCTTC. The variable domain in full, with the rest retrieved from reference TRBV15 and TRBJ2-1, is DAMVIQNPRYQVTQFGKPVTLSCSQTLNHNVMYWYQQKSSQAPKLLFHYYDKDFNNEADTPDNFQSRRPNTSFCFLDIRSPGLGDTAMYLCATSRLAGGPNEQFFGPGTRLTVL.

CDR3 region: CASSSSTGPAFF. The CDR3 bases are TGTGCCAGCAGTTCGTCGACAGGGCCCGCTTTCTTT. The rearrangement joins TRBV28 to TRBJ1-1, with TRBD1 matching 7 bases. CDR3 size: 12 residues. Germline lookup yields CDR1 MDHEN and CDR2 SYDVKM. V lost 4 bases, J lost 11 bases, and 7 bases stayed unmatched. Filled out from reference TRBV28 and TRBJ1-1, the complete variable domain reads DVKVTQSSRYLVKRTGEKVFLECVQDMDHENMFWYRQDPGLGLRLIYFSYDVKMKEKGDIPEGYSVSREKKERFSLILESASTNQTSMYLCASSSSTGPAFFGQGTRLTVV.

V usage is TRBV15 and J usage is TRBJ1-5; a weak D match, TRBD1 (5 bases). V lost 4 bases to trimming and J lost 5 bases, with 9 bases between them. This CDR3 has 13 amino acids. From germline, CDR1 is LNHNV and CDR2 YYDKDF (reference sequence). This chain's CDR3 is CATSILRDQPQHF. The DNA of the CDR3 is TGTGCCACCAGCATTCTCAGGGATCAGCCCCAGCATTTT.

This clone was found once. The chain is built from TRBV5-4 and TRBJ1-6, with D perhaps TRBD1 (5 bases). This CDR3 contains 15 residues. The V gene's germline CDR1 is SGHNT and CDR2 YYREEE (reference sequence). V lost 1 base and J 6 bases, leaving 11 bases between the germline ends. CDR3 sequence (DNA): TGTGCCAGCAGCTTGATGACAGAACGTAATTCACCCCTCCACTTT. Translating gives CASSLMTERNSPLHF.

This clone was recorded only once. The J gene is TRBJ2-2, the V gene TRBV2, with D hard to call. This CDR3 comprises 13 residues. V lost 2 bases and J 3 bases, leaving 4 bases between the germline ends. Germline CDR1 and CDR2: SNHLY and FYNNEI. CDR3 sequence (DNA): TGTGCCAGCAGTGAAACGGACACCGGGGAGCTGTTTTTT. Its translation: CASSETDTGELFF. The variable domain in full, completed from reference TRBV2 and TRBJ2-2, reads EPEVTQTPSHQVTQMGQEVILRCVPISNHLYFYWYRQILGQKVEFLVSFYNNEISEKSEIFDDQFSVERPDGSNFTLKIRSTKLEDSAMYFCASSETDTGELFFGEGSRLTVL.

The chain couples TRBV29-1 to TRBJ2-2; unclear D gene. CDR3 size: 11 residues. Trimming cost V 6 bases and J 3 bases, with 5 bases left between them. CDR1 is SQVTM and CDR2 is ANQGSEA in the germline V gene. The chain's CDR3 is CSVTDTGELFF. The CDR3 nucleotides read TGCAGCGTAACAGACACCGGGGAGCTGTTTTTT.

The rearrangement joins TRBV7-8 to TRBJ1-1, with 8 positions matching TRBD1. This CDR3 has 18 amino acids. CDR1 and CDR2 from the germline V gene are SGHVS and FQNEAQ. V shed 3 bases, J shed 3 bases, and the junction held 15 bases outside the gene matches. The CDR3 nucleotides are TGTGCCAGCAGCTTTGGTGCAGGGGGCGCGATGGTGGACACTGAAGCTTTCTTT. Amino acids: CASSFGAGGAMVDTEAFF.

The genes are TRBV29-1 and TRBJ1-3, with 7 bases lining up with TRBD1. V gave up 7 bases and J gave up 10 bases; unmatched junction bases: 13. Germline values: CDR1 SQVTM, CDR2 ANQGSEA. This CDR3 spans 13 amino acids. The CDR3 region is CSAVDRDSGTIYF. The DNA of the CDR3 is TGCAGCGCCGTCGACAGGGACAGTGGGACCATATATTTT.

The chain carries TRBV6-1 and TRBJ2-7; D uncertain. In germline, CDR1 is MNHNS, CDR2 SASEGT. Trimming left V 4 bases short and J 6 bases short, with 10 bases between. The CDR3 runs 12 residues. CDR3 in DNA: TGTGCCAGCAGTGCTATATTTGGCGAGCAGTACTTC. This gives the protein CASSAIFGEQYF.

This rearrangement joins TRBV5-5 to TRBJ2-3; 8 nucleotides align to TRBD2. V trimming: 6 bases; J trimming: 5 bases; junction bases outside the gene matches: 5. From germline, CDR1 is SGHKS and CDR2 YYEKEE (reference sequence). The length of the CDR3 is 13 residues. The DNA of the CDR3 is TGTGCCAGCACTACGGGGGGGGAAGATACGCAGTATTTT. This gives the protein CASTTGGEDTQYF.

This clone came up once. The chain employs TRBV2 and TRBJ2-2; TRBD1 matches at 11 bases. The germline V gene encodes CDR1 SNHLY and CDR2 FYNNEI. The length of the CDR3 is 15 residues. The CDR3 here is CVTQGQGANGGELFF. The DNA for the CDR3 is TGTGTCACGCAAGGACAGGGGGCTAACGGCGGGGAGCTGTTTTTT.

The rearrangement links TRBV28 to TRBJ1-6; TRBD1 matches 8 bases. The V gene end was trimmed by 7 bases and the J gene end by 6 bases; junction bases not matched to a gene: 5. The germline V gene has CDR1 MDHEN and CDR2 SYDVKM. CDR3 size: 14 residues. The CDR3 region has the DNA TGTGCCAGCACTCAGGGGGCAAGTAATTCACCCCTCCACTTT. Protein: CASTQGASNSPLHF. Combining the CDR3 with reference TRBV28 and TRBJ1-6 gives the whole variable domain DVKVTQSSRYLVKRTGEKVFLECVQDMDHENMFWYRQDPGLGLRLIYFSYDVKMKEKGDIPEGYSVSREKKERFSLILESASTNQTSMYLCASTQGASNSPLHFGNGTRLTVT.

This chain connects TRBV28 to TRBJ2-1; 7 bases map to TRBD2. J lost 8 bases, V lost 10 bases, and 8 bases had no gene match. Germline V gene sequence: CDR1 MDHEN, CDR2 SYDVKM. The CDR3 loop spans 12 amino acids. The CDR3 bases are TGTGCCACCTATGAACTAGCGCATGAGCAGTTCTTC. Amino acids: CATYELAHEQFF.